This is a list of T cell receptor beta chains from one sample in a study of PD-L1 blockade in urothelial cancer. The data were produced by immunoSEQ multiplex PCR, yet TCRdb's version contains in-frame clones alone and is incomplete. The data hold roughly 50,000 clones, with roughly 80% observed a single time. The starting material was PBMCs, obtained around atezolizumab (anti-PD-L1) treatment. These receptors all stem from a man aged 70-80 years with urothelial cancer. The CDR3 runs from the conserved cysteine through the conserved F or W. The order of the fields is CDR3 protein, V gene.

cdr3_aa: CASSLPPYEQYF
v_call: TRBV2

cdr3_aa: CASSRLPGQNYEQYF
v_call: TRBV4-1

cdr3_aa: CASSLWRSFTDTQYF
v_call: TRBV7-3

cdr3_aa: CASRQIETQYF
v_call: TRBV28

cdr3_aa: CAWSAGGDGEKLFF
v_call: TRBV30

cdr3_aa: CASRAGPSTDTQYF
v_call: TRBV25-1

cdr3_aa: CASSSGSVAGAAEQYF
v_call: TRBV5-4

cdr3_aa: CASSLDRGDSNYGYTF
v_call: TRBV5-1

cdr3_aa: CASANTGIEDEQYF
v_call: TRBV28

cdr3_aa: CASRTYSGSPETQYF
v_call: TRBV6-1

cdr3_aa: CASSFASGSSTDTQYF
v_call: TRBV7-9

cdr3_aa: CATSRDRSGGEQYF
v_call: TRBV15

cdr3_aa: CASSESSAVFEDEQFF
v_call: TRBV6-1

cdr3_aa: CAWSVGTGSYGYTF
v_call: TRBV30